The entry below gives a single T cell receptor (beta chain) sequence along with its context. What antigen it recognizes has not been identified. Per-base qualities were not stored, and no clone one base away is much larger. This sample was included in a study of blood T cell repertoires in COVID-19 (dated by TCRdb to 2020 to 2022). As for the study more broadly: Collaborator samples came from the United States, Italy and Spain and covered acute and convalescent phases of COVID-19. The prospective study material was composed of cDNA or gDNA derived from T cells, B-cell-depleted T cells, or PBMCs. Deeply sampled blood TCRbeta repertoires from subjects exposed to, actively infected with, or recovered from COVID-19 were included in the dataset. The repertoires were made available in a free public database intended to serve as a resource for research on the immune response to SARS-CoV-2. The samples were drawn from the first 160 participants of the ongoing ImmuneRACE study and from 1,254 subjects provided by 6 global collaborators. Nearly every sample came with metadata listing a de-identified subject ID, COVID-19 status, age in years and sex. Where available, HLA class I and class II types were obtained from metadata supplied by the sample provider rather than from assay-based typing.

Whole blood was collected in K2EDTA tubes by collaborating institutions according to the institutions' own protocols. Collaborator samples were shipped for TCRbeta analysis as frozen whole blood, isolated PBMCs, or DNA extracted from either sample type. The trim is 1 base for V and 0 bases for J, with a gap of 9 bases between the germline ends. The germline V gene supplies CDR1 SGHTA and CDR2 FQGNSA. Taken from cysteine to phenylalanine, the CDR3 has 15 residues. Only the CDR3 part of the read is kept: 45 bases, read in frame from the first base. The immunoSEQ Assay, a bias-controlled multiplex PCR, was used to amplify TCRbeta CDR3 regions from genomic DNA. The original pipeline was this. The number of nucleated cells in each sample was estimated from the amplification of reference gene primers within the assay. To quantify the absolute abundance of each unique TCRbeta CDR3 rearrangement, sequence reads were collapsed and filtered. For each sample, productive Simpson clonality was calculated by taking the square root of Simpson's diversity index across productive rearrangements. This is the immuneACCESS table as TCRdb keeps it, with only in-frame sequences that have V and J called. A part of the clones is gone; compared with another copy, unresolved V genes explain less than half, and the rest is unexplained. That table is the source of V, J and clone size, and D and trimming were worked out from the DNA. In all, the sample holds tens of thousands of clones, and approximately 80% of those were seen once. The ten largest clones capture around 7% of the sample.

Here is what the overall study found, with its caveats: The amount of clinical and demographic metadata varied by source and participant and was provided uncurated.

Sequencing was carried out using peripheral blood. The sequence joins TRBV7-2 to TRBJ1-1, with the D gene uncertain. This sequence originates from a man between 65 and 80 years old with acute or convalescent COVID-19. The sequenced DNA is TGTGCCAGCAGCTTAGGGGTCGGGATGAACACTGAAGCTTTCTTT. Its translation is CASSLGVGMNTEAFF.